These 7 T cell receptor beta chains were sequenced from one sample in a study of cytomegalovirus exposure and HLA in healthy donors. Assay used: immunoSEQ multiplex PCR; TCRdb lists only in-frame clones, some missing. Of about 130,000 clones in the sample, 89% are singletons; the top ten hold approximately 2%. Sequencing was performed on PBMCs. These receptors originate from a woman younger than 30 in good health and CMV-seronegative.

The chain employs TRBV7-9 and TRBJ2-6; TRBD1 matches at 8 bases. J gave up 2 bases and V 5 bases, and 8 bases lay outside the gene matches. The CDR3 runs 17 residues. The germline V gene has CDR1 SEHNR and CDR2 FQNEAQ (reference sequence). CDR3 region: CASSPGQGTAGANVLTF. CDR3 DNA sequence: TGTGCCAGCAGCCCAGGACAGGGTACGGCTGGGGCCAACGTCCTGACTTTC.

This chain uses TRBV6-5 with TRBJ2-7; a possible D gene is TRBD1 (6 bases). In germline, CDR1 is MNHEY, CDR2 SVGAGI. CDR3 length: 15 amino acids. The germline V and J ends were trimmed by 0 bases and 5 bases, with 14 bases remaining between them. CDR3 region: CASSYSTGTPDEQYF. The CDR3, as DNA: TGTGCCAGCAGTTACTCGACTGGGACACCTGACGAGCAGTACTTC.

The chain uses TRBV9 and TRBJ2-2; 8 bases agree with TRBD2. The J segment lost 7 bases and the V segment lost 4 bases, leaving 9 bases of the junction unmatched. The CDR3 loop spans 15 amino acids. Germline-derived CDR1 and CDR2 are SGDLS and YYNGEE. The CDR3 nucleotides read TGTGCCAGCAGCCCTTCAGCGGGAGTGGACGGGGAGCTGTTTTTT. Its protein product is CASSPSAGVDGELFF.

The chain carries TRBV7-9 and TRBJ2-7, with 10 bases identical to TRBD1. Germline-derived CDR1 and CDR2 are SEHNR and FQNEAQ (reference sequence). The ends lost 5 bases at V and 6 bases at J; junction bases unmatched: 10. The CDR3 runs 15 residues. The CDR3 loop is CASSPGGQGIGEQYF. CDR3 sequence (DNA): TGTGCCAGCAGCCCGGGGGGACAGGGGATCGGCGAGCAGTACTTC.

This clone was recorded a few times. The J gene is TRBJ1-1, the V gene TRBV29-1; D remains ambiguous. The CDR3 covers 13 residues. Germline CDR1 is SQVTM and CDR2 is ANQGSEA. Trimming removed 5 bases at V and 2 bases at J, with 12 bases between. For the CDR3, the DNA is TGCAGCGTTCCCCGCGGAGTAAACACTGAAGCTTTCTTT. Its protein is CSVPRGVNTEAFF. Supplemented by reference TRBV29-1 and TRBJ1-1, the full variable domain reads SAVISQKPSRDICQRGTSLTIQCQVDSQVTMMFWYRQQPGQSLTLIATANQGSEATYESGFVIDKFPISRPNLTFSTLTVSNMSPEDSSIYLCSVPRGVNTEAFFGQGTRLTVV.

V usage is TRBV5-1 and J usage is TRBJ2-7; 13 nucleotides match TRBD2. V dropped 5 bases and J dropped 4; count of bases not matched to a gene: 9. The CDR3 consists of 16 residues. Per the germline V gene, CDR1 is SGHRS and CDR2 is YFSETQ. The CDR3 region is CASSPRTSGSEYEQYF. The CDR3 bases are TGCGCCAGCAGTCCCCGGACTAGCGGGAGTGAGTACGAGCAGTACTTC.

This sequence joins TRBV28 and TRBJ2-1; 10 nucleotides align to TRBD2. Germline lookup yields CDR1 MDHEN and CDR2 SYDVKM. The CDR3 length is 14 residues. Unmatched junction bases numbered 3, after V lost 3 bases and J lost 7 bases. CDR3 DNA: TGTGCCAGCAGTTTTTTAGCGGGAGGTAATGAGCAGTTCTTC. Translating gives CASSFLAGGNEQFF.